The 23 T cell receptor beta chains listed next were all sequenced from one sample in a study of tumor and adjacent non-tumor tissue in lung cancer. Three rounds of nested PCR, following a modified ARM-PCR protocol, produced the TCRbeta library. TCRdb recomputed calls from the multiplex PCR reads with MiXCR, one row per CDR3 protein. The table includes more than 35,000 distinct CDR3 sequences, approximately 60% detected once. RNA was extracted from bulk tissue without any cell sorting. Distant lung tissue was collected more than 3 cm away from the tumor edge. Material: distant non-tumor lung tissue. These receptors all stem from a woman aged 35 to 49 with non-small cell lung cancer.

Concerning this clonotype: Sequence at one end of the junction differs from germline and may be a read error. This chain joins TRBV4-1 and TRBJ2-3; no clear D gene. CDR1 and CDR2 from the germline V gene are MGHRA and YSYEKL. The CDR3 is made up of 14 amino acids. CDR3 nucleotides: TGCGCCGGCAGCCAAGCCGCAGATACAGATACGCAGTATTTT. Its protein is CAGSQAADTDTQYF.

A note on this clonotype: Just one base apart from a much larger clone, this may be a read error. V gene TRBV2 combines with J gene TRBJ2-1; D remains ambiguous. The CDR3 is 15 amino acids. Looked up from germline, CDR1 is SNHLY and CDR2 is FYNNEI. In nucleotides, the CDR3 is TGTGTCAGCAGCGTTACTGGAAGCTCCTACAATGAGCAGTTCTTC. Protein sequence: CVSSVTGSSYNEQFF.

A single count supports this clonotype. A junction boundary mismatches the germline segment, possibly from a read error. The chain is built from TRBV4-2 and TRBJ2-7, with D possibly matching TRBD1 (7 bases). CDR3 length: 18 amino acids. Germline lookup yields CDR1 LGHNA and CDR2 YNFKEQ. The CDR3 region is CASSQDYASRGATYEQYF. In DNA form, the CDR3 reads TGTGCCAGTAGCCAAGATTATGCAAGCAGGGGGGCTACCTACGAGCAGTACTTC.

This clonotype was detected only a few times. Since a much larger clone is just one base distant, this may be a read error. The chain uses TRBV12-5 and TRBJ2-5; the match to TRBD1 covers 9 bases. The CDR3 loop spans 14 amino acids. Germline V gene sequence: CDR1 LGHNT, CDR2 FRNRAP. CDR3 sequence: CVSGMGQGDETQYF. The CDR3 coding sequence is TGTGTTAGTGGTATGGGACAGGGTGACGAGACCCAGTACTTC.

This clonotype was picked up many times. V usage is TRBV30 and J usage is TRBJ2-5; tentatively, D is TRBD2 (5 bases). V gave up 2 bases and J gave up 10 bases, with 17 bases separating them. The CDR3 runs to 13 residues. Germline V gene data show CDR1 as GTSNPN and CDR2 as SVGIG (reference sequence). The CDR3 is CAWSTLPRADQYF. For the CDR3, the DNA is TGTGCCTGGAGTACACTCCCGCGGGCGGACCAGTACTTC.

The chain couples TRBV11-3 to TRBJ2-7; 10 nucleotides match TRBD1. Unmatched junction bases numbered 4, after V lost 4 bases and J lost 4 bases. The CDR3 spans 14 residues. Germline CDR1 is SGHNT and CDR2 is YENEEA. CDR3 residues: CASSSGQGGYEQYF. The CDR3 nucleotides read TGTGCCAGCAGCTCCGGACAGGGGGGGTACGAGCAGTACTTC.

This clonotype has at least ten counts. The CDR3 spells CASSLDWGADASYGYTF. The CDR3 nucleotides are TGTGCCAGCAGCTTGGATTGGGGGGCGGACGCCTCCTATGGCTACACCTTC. This chain links TRBV5-6 with TRBJ1-2; D perhaps matches TRBD1 (6 bases). Trimming took 0 bases from V and 4 from J, leaving 19 bases between them. Germline V gene data show CDR1 as SGHDT and CDR2 as YYEEEE. This CDR3 contains 17 residues.

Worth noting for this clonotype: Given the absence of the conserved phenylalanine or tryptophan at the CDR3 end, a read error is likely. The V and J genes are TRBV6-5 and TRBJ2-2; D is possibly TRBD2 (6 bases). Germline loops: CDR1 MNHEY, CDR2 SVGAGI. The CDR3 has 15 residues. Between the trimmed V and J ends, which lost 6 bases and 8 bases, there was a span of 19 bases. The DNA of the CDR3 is TGTGCCAGCAGCCGACTAGAGAGGGTGCCGGGGGAGCTGTTTTTA. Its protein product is CASSRLERVPGELFL.

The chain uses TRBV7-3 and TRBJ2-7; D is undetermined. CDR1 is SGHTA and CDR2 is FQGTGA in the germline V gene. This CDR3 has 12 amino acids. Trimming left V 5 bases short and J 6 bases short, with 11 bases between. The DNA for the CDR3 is TGTGCCAGCAGCCCGCAGATTGGCGAGCAGTACTTC. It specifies CASSPQIGEQYF.

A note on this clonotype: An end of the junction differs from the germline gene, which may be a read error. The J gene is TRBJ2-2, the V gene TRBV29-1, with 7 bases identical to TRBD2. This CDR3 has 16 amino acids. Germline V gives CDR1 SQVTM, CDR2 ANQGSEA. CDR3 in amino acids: CGVENGLLANTGELFF. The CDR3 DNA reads TGCGGCGTTGAAAATGGGTTACTAGCGAACACCGGGGAGTTGTTTTTT.

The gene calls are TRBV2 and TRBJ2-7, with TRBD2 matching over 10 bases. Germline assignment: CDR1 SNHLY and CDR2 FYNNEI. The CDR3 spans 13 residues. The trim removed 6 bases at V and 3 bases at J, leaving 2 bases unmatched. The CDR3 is CASSPSGGYEQYF. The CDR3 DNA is TGTGCCAGCAGCCCTAGCGGGGGCTACGAGCAGTACTTC.

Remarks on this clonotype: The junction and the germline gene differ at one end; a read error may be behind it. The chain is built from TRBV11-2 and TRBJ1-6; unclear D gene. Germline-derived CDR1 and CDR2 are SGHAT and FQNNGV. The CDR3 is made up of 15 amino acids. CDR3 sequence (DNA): TGCGCCAGCAGCTTAGCCCCGGGGAACAATTCACACCTCCACTTT. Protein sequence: CASSLAPGNNSHLHF.

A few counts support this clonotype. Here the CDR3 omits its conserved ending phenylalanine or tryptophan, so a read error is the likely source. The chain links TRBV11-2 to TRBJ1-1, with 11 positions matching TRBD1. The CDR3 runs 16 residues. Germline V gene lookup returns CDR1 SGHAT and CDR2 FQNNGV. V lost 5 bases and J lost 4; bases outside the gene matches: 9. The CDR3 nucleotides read TGTGCCAGCAGCGGGACAGGGGGGATCTTGGGCACTGAAGCTTTCCTT. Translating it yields CASSGTGGILGTEAFL.

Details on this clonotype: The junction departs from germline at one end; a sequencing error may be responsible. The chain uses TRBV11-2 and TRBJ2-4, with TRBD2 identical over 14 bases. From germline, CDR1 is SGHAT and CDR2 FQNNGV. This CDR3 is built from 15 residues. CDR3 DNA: TGTGCCAGCCCTCTGACTAGCGGGAGGGACAACATTGAGTACTTC. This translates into CASPLTSGRDNIEYF.

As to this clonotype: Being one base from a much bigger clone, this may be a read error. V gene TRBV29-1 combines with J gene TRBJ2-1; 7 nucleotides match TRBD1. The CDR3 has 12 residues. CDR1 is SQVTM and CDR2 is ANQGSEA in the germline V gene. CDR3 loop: CSVGTAYKEQFF. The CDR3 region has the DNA TGCAGCGTCGGGACAGCCTACAAAGAGCAGTTCTTC.

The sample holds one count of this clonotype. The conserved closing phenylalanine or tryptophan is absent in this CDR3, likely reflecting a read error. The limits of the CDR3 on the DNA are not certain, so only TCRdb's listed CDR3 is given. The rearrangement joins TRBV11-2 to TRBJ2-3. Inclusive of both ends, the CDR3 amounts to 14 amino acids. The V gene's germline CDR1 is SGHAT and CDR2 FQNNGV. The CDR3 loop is CASSLVGSTDTQYL.

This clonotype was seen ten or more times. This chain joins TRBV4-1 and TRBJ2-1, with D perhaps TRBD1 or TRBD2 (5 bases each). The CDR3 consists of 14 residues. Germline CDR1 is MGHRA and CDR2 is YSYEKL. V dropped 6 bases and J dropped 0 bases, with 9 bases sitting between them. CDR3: CASRGVSSYNEQFF. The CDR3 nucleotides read TGCGCCAGCAGGGGGGTTAGCTCCTACAATGAGCAGTTCTTC.

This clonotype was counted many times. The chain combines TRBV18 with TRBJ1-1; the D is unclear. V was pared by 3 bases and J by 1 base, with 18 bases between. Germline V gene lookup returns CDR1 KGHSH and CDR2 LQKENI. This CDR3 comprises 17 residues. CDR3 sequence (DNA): TGTGCCAGCTCACCCCGCATCCAGCGTGATTCGAACACTGAAGCTTTCTTT. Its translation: CASSPRIQRDSNTEAFF.

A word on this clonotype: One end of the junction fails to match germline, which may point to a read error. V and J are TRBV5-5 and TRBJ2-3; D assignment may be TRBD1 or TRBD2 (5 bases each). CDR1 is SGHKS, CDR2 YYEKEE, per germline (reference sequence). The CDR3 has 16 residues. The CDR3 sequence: CANSSLDMRRTDTQYF. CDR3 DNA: TGTGCCAACAGCTCCCTGGACATGCGGAGGACAGATACGCAGTATTTT.

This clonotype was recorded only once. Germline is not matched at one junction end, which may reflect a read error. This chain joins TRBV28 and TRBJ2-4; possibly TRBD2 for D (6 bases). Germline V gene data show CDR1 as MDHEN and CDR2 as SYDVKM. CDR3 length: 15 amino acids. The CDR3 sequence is CASSPGGVAKSIQYF. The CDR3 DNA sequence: TGTGCCAGCAGCCCAGGAGGGGTAGCCAAAAGCATTCAGTACTTC.

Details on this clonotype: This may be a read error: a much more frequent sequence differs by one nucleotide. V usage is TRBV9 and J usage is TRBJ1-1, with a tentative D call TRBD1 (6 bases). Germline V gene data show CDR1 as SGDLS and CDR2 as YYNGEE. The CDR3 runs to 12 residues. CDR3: CASSPGGLEALF. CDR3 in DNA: TGTGCCAGCAGCCCCGGGGGCCTCGAAGCTCTCTTT. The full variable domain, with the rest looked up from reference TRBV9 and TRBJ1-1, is DSGVTQTPKHLITATGQRVTLRCSPRSGDLSVYWYQQSLDQGLQFLIQYYNGEERAKGNILERFSAQQFPDLHSELNLSSLELGDSALYFCASSPGGLEALFGQGTRLTVV.

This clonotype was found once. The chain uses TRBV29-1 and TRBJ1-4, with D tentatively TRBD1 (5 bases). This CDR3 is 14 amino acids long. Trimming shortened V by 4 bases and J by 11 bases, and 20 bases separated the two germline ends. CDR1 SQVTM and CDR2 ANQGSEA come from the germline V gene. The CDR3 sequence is CSVVSGTVSEKLFF. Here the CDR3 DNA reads TGCAGCGTTGTTTCGGGGACCGTTAGTGAGAAACTGTTTTTT.

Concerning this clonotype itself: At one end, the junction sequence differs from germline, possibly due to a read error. This chain's CDR3 is CASNRSDLSGADVLTF. The CDR3 nucleotides read TGTGCCAGCAACCGGTCAGACCTCTCTGGGGCCGACGTCCTGACTTTC. The chain employs TRBV11-2 and TRBJ2-6, with a possible D match to TRBD1 (5 bases). CDR1 SGHAT and CDR2 FQNNGV come from the germline V gene. CDR3 length: 16 residues.